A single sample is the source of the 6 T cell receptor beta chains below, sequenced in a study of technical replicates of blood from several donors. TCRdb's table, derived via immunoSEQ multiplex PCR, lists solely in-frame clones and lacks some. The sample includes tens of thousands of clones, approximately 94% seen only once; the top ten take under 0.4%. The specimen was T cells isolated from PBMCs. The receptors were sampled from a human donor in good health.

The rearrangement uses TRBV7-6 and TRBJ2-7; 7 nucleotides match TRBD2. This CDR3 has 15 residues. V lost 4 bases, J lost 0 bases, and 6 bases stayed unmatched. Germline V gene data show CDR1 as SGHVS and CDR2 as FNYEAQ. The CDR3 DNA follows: TGTGCCAGCAGCTCGGGTAGCGGGCACTCCTACGAGCAGTACTTC. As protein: CASSSGSGHSYEQYF.

Here the CDR3 DNA reads TGCGCCAGCAGGATTATAGCGGGAGAGTACAATGAGCAGTTCTTC. Its translation is CASRIIAGEYNEQFF. This chain links TRBV5-1 with TRBJ2-1; 9 bases match TRBD2. Germline loops: CDR1 SGHRS, CDR2 YFSETQ. The CDR3 is 15 amino acids. V lost 5 bases to trimming and J lost 4 bases; unmatched junction nucleotides: 7.

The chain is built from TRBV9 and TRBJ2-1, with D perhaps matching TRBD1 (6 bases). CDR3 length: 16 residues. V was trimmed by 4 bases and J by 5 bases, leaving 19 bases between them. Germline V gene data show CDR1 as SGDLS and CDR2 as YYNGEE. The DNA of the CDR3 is TGTGCCAGCAGCTCGGACCAGGGGCGCCGTCACAATGAGCAGTTCTTC. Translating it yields CASSSDQGRRHNEQFF.

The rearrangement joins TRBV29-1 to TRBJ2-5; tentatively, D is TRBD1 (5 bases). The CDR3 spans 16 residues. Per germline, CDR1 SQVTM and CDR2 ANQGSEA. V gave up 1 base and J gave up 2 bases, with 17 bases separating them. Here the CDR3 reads CSVEVHQRTNQETQYF. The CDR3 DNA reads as TGCAGCGTTGAAGTCCATCAGAGGACAAATCAAGAGACCCAGTACTTC.

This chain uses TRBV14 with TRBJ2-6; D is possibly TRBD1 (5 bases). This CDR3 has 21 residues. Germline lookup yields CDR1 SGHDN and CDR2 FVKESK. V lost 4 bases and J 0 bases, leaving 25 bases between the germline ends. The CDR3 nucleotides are TGTGCCAGCAGCCCCTATGGGGCGGCTTCTGTTTTAGGCTCTGGGGCCAACGTCCTGACTTTC. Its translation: CASSPYGAASVLGSGANVLTF.

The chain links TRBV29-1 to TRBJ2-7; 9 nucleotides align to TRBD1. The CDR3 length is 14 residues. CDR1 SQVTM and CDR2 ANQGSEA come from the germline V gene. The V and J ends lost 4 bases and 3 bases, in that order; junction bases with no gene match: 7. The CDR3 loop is CSVARQGGIYEQYF. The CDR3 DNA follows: TGCAGCGTTGCCAGACAGGGGGGGATCTACGAGCAGTACTTC.